This T cell receptor beta chain originates from a study of blood T cell repertoires in COVID-19. Study-wide background: From T cells, B-cell-depleted T cells, or PBMCs came the material, which was cDNA or gDNA.

The CDR3 runs to 18 residues. The V gene's germline CDR1 is WSHSY and CDR2 SAAADI. V trimming: 6 bases; J trimming: 1 base; junction bases outside the gene matches: 15. Generated by immunoSEQ multiplex PCR, the TCRdb table keeps only in-frame clones and is missing some. Of 64,000 or so clones in the sample, roughly 80% were seen once. Sequenced input: peripheral blood. The receptor was isolated from a human donor in a cohort sampled during active COVID-19. The chain recombines TRBV10-2 with TRBJ1-5; TRBD1 agrees at 7 bases. The DNA for the CDR3 is TGCGCCAGCAGAGGGGGCCAGGGGGTTTATAGAAGCAATCAGCCCCAGCATTTT. This sequence encodes CASRGGQGVYRSNQPQHF.